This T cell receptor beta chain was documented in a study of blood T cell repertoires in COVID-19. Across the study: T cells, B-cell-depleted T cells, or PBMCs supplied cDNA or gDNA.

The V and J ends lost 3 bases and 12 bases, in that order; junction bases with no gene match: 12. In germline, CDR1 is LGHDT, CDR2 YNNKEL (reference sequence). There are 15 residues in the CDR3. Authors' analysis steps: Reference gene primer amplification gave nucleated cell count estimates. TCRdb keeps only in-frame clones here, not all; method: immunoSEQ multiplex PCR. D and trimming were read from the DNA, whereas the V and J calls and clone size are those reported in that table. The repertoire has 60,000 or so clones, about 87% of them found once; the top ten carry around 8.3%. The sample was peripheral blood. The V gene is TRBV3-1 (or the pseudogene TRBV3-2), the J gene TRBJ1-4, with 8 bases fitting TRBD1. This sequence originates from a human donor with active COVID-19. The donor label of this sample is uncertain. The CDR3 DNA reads TGTGCCAGCAGCCATGGACAGGGAGGTTTGGTGGAACTGTTTTTT. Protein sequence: CASSHGQGGLVELFF.